The 28 T cell receptor beta chains below were found in one sample sequenced in a study of blood T cells in healthy people across ages. Alongside a J-beta primer mix, a sample-barcoded 5' primer served in a second PCR lasting about 7 to 12 cycles. A single record per CDR3 protein comes from TCRdb applying MiXCR to the 5' RACE reads. The sample has 850,000 or so distinct CDR3 sequences, more than 25% seen once. What was sequenced was blood. These TCRs come from a woman older than 75 in good health.

This sequence joins TRBV6-1 and TRBJ1-2, with TRBD1 matching over 7 bases. The germline CDR1 and CDR2 sequences are MNHNS and SASEGT. The CDR3 length is 13 residues. J lost 7 bases, V lost 5 bases, and 7 bases had no gene match. The CDR3 is CASSRTGGIGYTF. The DNA for the CDR3 is TGTGCCAGCAGTAGGACAGGCGGAATTGGCTACACCTTC.

In this sample, this clonotype turned up many times. J is TRBJ2-5 and V is TRBV12-3 or TRBV12-4; the D gene is possibly TRBD2 (6 bases). V dropped 7 bases and J dropped 5 bases, with 20 bases sitting between them. The CDR3 is 15 residues long. CDR3 sequence (DNA): TGTGCCAGCACCTCTTCGGGAGTAGAAGGGGAGACCCAGTACTTC. Its protein is CASTSSGVEGETQYF.

This clonotype was recorded a few times. Since a much larger clone is just one base distant, this may be a read error. This chain connects TRBV2 to TRBJ1-2; possible D gene TRBD1, 5 bases. The germline gives CDR1 SNHLY, CDR2 FYNNEI. CDR3 length: 14 amino acids. The V gene lost 6 bases and the J gene lost 1 base, with 12 bases spanning the gap. CDR3 protein: CASSTGTVNYGYTF. The DNA of the CDR3 is TGTGCCAGCAGCACCGGGACGGTTAACTATGGCTACACCTTC.

This clonotype was counted many times. This chain links TRBV9 with TRBJ2-7; tentatively, D is TRBD2 (5 bases). The germline V gene has CDR1 SGDLS and CDR2 YYNGEE. Deletions cut 0 bases from V and 3 bases from J, with 16 bases between. This CDR3 comprises 16 residues. The CDR3 DNA is TGTGCCAGCAGCGTAGGAAGAGGGTCGGCAATCTACGAGCAGTACTTC. Its protein product is CASSVGRGSAIYEQYF.

The gene calls are TRBV6-2 or TRBV6-3 and TRBJ1-2; tentatively, D is TRBD1 (6 bases). Trimming shortened V by 6 bases and J by 13 bases, and 15 bases separated the two germline ends. Germline V gene data show CDR1 as MNHEY and CDR2 as SVGEGT. CDR3 length: 11 residues. The CDR3 spells CASSGQFLCTF. The CDR3 DNA sequence: TGTGCCAGCAGCGGACAGTTCCTTTGCACCTTC.

In this sample, this clonotype turned up many times. The chain uses TRBV10-3 and TRBJ1-1, with D maybe TRBD1 (6 bases). V was trimmed by 2 bases and J by 0 bases, leaving 7 bases between them. The CDR3 has 14 amino acids. Per the germline V gene, CDR1 is ENHRY and CDR2 is SYGVKD. CDR3 coding DNA: TGTGCCATCAGTGAGGCAGGGGTGAACACTGAAGCTTTCTTT. It is translated as CAISEAGVNTEAFF.

Remarks on this clonotype: A read error is possible here, since a much larger clone lies one base away. The rearrangement links TRBV20-1 to TRBJ2-7, with D perhaps TRBD2 (6 bases). This CDR3 region has 15 residues. Germline V gene lookup returns CDR1 DFQATT and CDR2 SNEGSKA (reference sequence). Deletions cut 4 bases from V and 7 bases from J, with 23 bases between. CDR3 region: CSANEGTPKHNEQYF. In DNA, the CDR3 is TGCAGTGCTAATGAGGGGACTCCCAAGCACAATGAGCAGTACTTC.

This CDR3 is CASSQSTGNQPQHF. The CDR3 nucleotides read TGTGCCAGCAGCCAATCTACAGGGAACCAGCCCCAGCATTTT. V usage is TRBV16 and J usage is TRBJ1-5, with D maybe TRBD1 (6 bases). Germline V gene data show CDR1 as KGHSY and CDR2 as FQNENV. The ends were cut back, 0 bases at V and 7 bases at J, with 10 bases in the middle. The CDR3 consists of 14 residues.

This clonotype was observed many times. The chain combines TRBV3-1 with TRBJ2-3, with 8 positions matching TRBD2. The germline CDR1 and CDR2 sequences are LGHDT and YNNKEL (reference sequence). The V segment lost 2 bases and the J segment 2 bases; nucleotides outside the gene matches: 6. The CDR3 has 16 residues. CDR3 bases: TGTGCCAGCAGCCAAAAGCGGGGGCCCATCACAGATACGCAGTATTTT. Protein: CASSQKRGPITDTQYF.

This clonotype was observed at least ten times. The chain uses TRBV27 and TRBJ2-5, with 9 bases aligning to TRBD1. Losses at the gene ends were 5 bases for V and 4 bases for J; bases not matched to a gene: 8. The CDR3 loop spans 15 amino acids. Germline V gene sequence: CDR1 MNHEY, CDR2 SMNVEV (reference sequence). This CDR3 is CASSPGGQGLETQYF. CDR3 nucleotide sequence: TGTGCCAGCAGTCCAGGGGGACAGGGTTTAGAGACCCAGTACTTC.

In this sample, this clonotype turned up many times. The chain carries TRBV9 and TRBJ2-3, with D hard to call. Germline V gives CDR1 SGDLS, CDR2 YYNGEE. The ends were cut back, 0 bases at V and 0 bases at J, with 8 bases in the middle. The CDR3 is made up of 15 amino acids. The CDR3 DNA follows: TGTGCCAGCAGCGTAGTTGCAGCCAGCACAGATACGCAGTATTTT. Encoded protein: CASSVVAASTDTQYF.

The CDR3 DNA reads as TGTGCCAGCAGCCAAGATTACGGAGGGGAGCTGTTTTTT. This gives the protein CASSQDYGGELFF. This sequence joins TRBV3-1 and TRBJ2-2; D remains unclear. The V end was cut by 0 bases, the J end by 8 bases, with 7 bases between. This CDR3 comprises 13 residues. In germline, CDR1 is LGHDT, CDR2 YNNKEL (reference sequence). The full variable domain, completed using reference TRBV3-1 and TRBJ2-2, is DTAVSQTPKYLVTQMGNDKSIKCEQNLGHDTMYWYKQDSKKFLKIMFSYNNKELIINETVPNRFSPKSPDKAHLNLHINSLELGDSAVYFCASSQDYGGELFFGEGSRLTVL.

This clonotype showed up many times. V gene TRBV10-3 combines with J gene TRBJ2-1, with D possibly matching TRBD2 (7 bases). The length of the CDR3 is 15 residues. Germline loops: CDR1 ENHRY, CDR2 SYGVKD. The ends were cut back, 6 bases at V and 2 bases at J, with 14 bases in the middle. The CDR3 nucleotides read TGTGCCATCAGCCGGGGGGCGGGGACCTACAATGAGCAGTTCTTC. This sequence encodes CAISRGAGTYNEQFF.

This clonotype has at least ten counts. The chain is built from TRBV7-2 and TRBJ1-5; maybe TRBD1 (5 bases). The CDR3 extends over 16 amino acids. Trimming cost V 5 bases and J 4 bases, with 18 bases left between them. The V gene's germline CDR1 is SGHTA and CDR2 FQGNSA. CDR3 protein: CASSDPSRGGNQPQHF. The CDR3 nucleotides are TGTGCCAGCAGCGATCCGTCTCGGGGGGGGAATCAGCCCCAGCATTTT. The full variable domain, in which reference TRBV7-2 and TRBJ1-5 provide the parts outside the CDR3, is GAGVSQSPSNKVTEKGKDVELRCDPISGHTALYWYRQSLGQGLEFLIYFQGNSAPDKSGLPSDRFSAERTGGSVSTLTIQRTQQEDSAVYLCASSDPSRGGNQPQHFGDGTRLSIL.

This clonotype was observed many times. This chain connects TRBV20-1 to TRBJ2-5; TRBD2 matches 10 bases. Per the germline V gene, CDR1 is DFQATT and CDR2 is SNEGSKA (reference sequence). Trimming cost V 5 bases and J 6 bases; bases outside gene matches: 9. This CDR3 has 14 residues. The CDR3 DNA reads as TGCAGTGCTTCAGCGAGCGGGGGGGGCAAGACCCAGTACTTC. Its translation is CSASASGGGKTQYF.

With regard to this clonotype: This may arise from a read error, as a much more abundant clone is one base away. V and J are TRBV7-6 and TRBJ2-5; a possible D gene is TRBD1 (6 bases). V shed 8 bases and J shed 1 base, with 17 bases lying between them. The germline V gene encodes CDR1 SGHVS and CDR2 FNYEAQ. CDR3 size: 15 residues. This CDR3 reads CASARQQGRQETQYF. Written as DNA, the CDR3 is TGTGCCAGCGCTCGACAACAGGGCCGCCAAGAGACCCAGTACTTC.

This clonotype was picked up a small number of times. As DNA, the CDR3 is TGTGCCAGCTCCCCTACGATAGCGAGCTCCGATACGCAGTATTTT. It specifies CASSPTIASSDTQYF. J is TRBJ2-3 and V is TRBV18; perhaps TRBD2 as D (5 bases). The germline V gene encodes CDR1 KGHSH and CDR2 LQKENI. This CDR3 region has 15 residues. The ends were cut back, 6 bases at V and 6 bases at J, with 19 bases in the middle.

Concerning this clonotype itself: One base away lies a much larger clone, so this may be a sequencing read error. The genes are TRBV2 and TRBJ2-5; D not resolved. In germline, CDR1 is SNHLY, CDR2 FYNNEI. Trimming took 6 bases from V and 5 from J, leaving 19 bases between them. This CDR3 region has 15 residues. DNA for the CDR3: TGTGCCAGCAGAGGAGCGAGTATCGCTGGGGAGACCCAGTACTTC. As protein: CASRGASIAGETQYF.

This clonotype was counted ten times or more. This chain links TRBV25-1 with TRBJ1-2; possibly TRBD1 for D (6 bases). CDR3 length equals 12 residues. V lost 5 bases, J lost 6 bases, and 10 bases lay in between. Germline CDR1 and CDR2: MGHDK and SYGVNS. This CDR3 is CASSWAGDGYTF. As DNA, the CDR3 is TGTGCCAGCAGTTGGGCAGGGGATGGCTACACCTTC.

This clonotype appeared many times. The rearrangement links TRBV6-2 or TRBV6-3 to TRBJ2-1; 9 bases fit TRBD2. V shed 5 bases and J 2 bases; nucleotides not matched to a gene: 4. Germline V gene data show CDR1 as MNHEY and CDR2 as SVGEGT. This CDR3 has 15 residues. This CDR3 is CASSPPSGAYNEQFF. The CDR3 coding sequence is TGTGCCAGCAGTCCTCCTAGCGGGGCCTACAATGAGCAGTTCTTC.

There are many counts of this clonotype. The gene calls are TRBV29-1 and TRBJ2-1; 10 bases align to TRBD2. CDR1 SQVTM and CDR2 ANQGSEA come from the germline V gene. This CDR3 comprises 13 residues. V gave up 4 bases and J gave up 7 bases; unmatched junction bases: 4. This CDR3 reads CSVAAGGRNEQFF. The DNA for the CDR3 is TGCAGCGTTGCAGCGGGGGGGAGGAATGAGCAGTTCTTC.

This clonotype occurred a few times. This chain uses TRBV20-1 with TRBJ1-5, with D perhaps matching TRBD1 (6 bases). Germline CDR1 reads DFQATT; CDR2 reads SNEGSKA (reference sequence). This CDR3 comprises 15 residues. Trimming cost V 3 bases and J 3 bases, with 15 bases left between them. CDR3 loop: CSASRGGGTNQPQHF. In nucleotides, the CDR3 is TGCAGTGCTAGCCGCGGGGGGGGCACCAATCAGCCCCAGCATTTT.

This clonotype was counted at least ten times. The V gene is TRBV5-1, the J gene TRBJ1-4, with 10 nucleotides matching TRBD1. Germline V gene lookup returns CDR1 SGHRS and CDR2 YFSETQ. Losses at the gene ends were 4 bases for V and 7 bases for J; bases not matched to a gene: 7. CDR3 length: 15 amino acids. For the CDR3, the DNA is TGCGCCAGCAGCAGATCGGACAGGGGGAGTGAAAAACTGTTTTTT. Its translation is CASSRSDRGSEKLFF.

The rearrangement joins TRBV11-2 to TRBJ2-7; 7 nucleotides agree with TRBD2. CDR3 length: 13 residues. V gave up 5 bases and J gave up 6 bases; unmatched junction bases: 7. From germline, CDR1 is SGHAT and CDR2 FQNNGV. In DNA, the CDR3 is TGTGCCAGCAGCCCTAGCGGATGTGCCGAGCAGTACTTC. Amino acid sequence: CASSPSGCAEQYF.

To note about this clonotype: Just one base apart from a much larger clone, this may be a read error. The chain employs TRBV6-2 or TRBV6-3 and TRBJ2-5; 11 bases fit TRBD1. The tail of the sequence fits TRBJ2-7 better, so the J call may be wrong. The V gene's germline CDR1 is MNHEY and CDR2 SVGEGT. The CDR3 runs 14 residues. The CDR3 is CASNYGTGGYEQYF. The CDR3 DNA reads as TGTGCCAGCAACTACGGGACAGGGGGCTACGAGCAGTACTTC.

The chain links TRBV11-2 to TRBJ2-4, with 8 bases lining up with TRBD1. The J call is uncertain, as TRBJ2-7 better fits the DNA end. The CDR3 runs to 17 residues. Germline CDR1 reads SGHAT; CDR2 reads FQNNGV. The CDR3 DNA sequence: TGTGCCAGCAGCTTAGGGAGACAGGGGACTTCACTCTACGAGCAGTACTTC. Its translation: CASSLGRQGTSLYEQYF.

The chain recombines TRBV7-9 with TRBJ2-1; a possible D gene is TRBD2 (5 bases). The J call may be mistaken, given a closer DNA end match to TRBJ2-7. CDR3 length: 14 residues. CDR1 SEHNR and CDR2 FQNEAQ come from the germline V gene (reference sequence). CDR3 DNA: TGTGCCAGCAGCCCCGCCCTTAGCGTAAATGAGCAGTACTTC. This encodes CASSPALSVNEQYF.

This clonotype was seen repeatedly, ten times or more. The chain uses TRBV12-3 or TRBV12-4 and TRBJ2-5, with 11 nucleotides matching TRBD2. The CDR3 has 17 residues. The J segment lost 2 bases and the V segment lost 8 bases, leaving 13 bases of the junction unmatched. The CDR3 loop is CASAPGASGGPQETQYF. The CDR3 DNA reads as TGTGCCAGCGCGCCCGGGGCTAGCGGGGGGCCGCAAGAGACCCAGTACTTC.